The source of this T cell receptor beta chain is a study of CXCR3-negative and CXCR3-positive naive CD8 T cells. Study details: Each library held about 1.5 +/- 0.3 million TRB reads, around 140 million in total. General study findings and limits: TRBV-TRBJ usage was alike in naive CXCR3-negative and CXCR3-positive cells but differed in memory cells.

With regard to this clonotype: The antigen remains unidentified.

The CD45RO-CCR7+CD27+CD95- phenotype denoted naive CD8+ T cells. The CDR3 contains 13 residues. From germline, CDR1 is SQVTM and CDR2 ANQGSEA. It was by 5' RACE with UMI labels that the TRB cDNA libraries were prepared. TCRdb processed the 5' RACE reads again and assigns one entry to each CDR3 protein, with no DNA. The table lists tens of thousands of distinct CDR3 sequences. The sequenced sample consisted of naive CXCR3- CD8+ T cells from blood. This sample's subset: CD45RO-CCR7+CD27+CD95- naive CD8+ T cells lacking CXCR3 (TNR3-). The V gene is TRBV29-1, the J gene TRBJ2-7; TCRdb's D gene call, TRBD2, goes unchecked for lack of DNA. The receptor comes from a human donor in good health. Some clones in this sample may be carry-over from other donors' samples. This CDR3 is CSFTSNSGYEQYF.